The clone carrying this TCR beta chain showed up just a few times. The antigen is not known. TCRdb ran MiXCR on the 5' RACE reads and lists one entry per CDR3 protein. This table has fewer than 650,000 distinct CDR3 sequences, around 15% appearing once. This sample is drawn from a study of T-cell memory formation after mild COVID-19. Findings and limits, study-wide: Prior to infection, memory already included some responding clones, suggesting cross-reactive memory joined.

The sequenced material came from PBMCs or a T cell subset sorted from them (not recorded which). This receptor was identified in an adult woman who had mild COVID-19 (a few samples of this study predate the infection). Cell type and time point are not known.

CDR3 residues: CASSQRQDSGANVLTF. In DNA form, the CDR3 reads TGTGCCAGCAGCCAACGACAGGACTCTGGGGCCAACGTCCTGACTTTC. V and J are TRBV3-1 and TRBJ2-6; tentative D call: TRBD1 (6 bases). This CDR3 contains 16 residues. The germline gives CDR1 LGHDT, CDR2 YNNKEL (reference sequence). V was pared by 2 bases and J by 0 bases, with 8 bases between.